A selection of T cell receptor beta chains follows, all from one sample in a study of T cells in Graves' hyperthyroidism and ophthalmopathy. MiXCR was run by TCRdb on the multiplex PCR reads, yielding one entry per CDR3 protein. Found here are 550,000 to 700,000 distinct CDR3 sequences, more than 45% of them singletons; the top ten hold around 20%. The sample consisted of peripheral blood or thyroid tissue (not recorded which). The source of these receptors is an adult woman with Graves' disease, either hyperthyroidism or ophthalmopathy (not recorded which). Both conserved end residues are part of each CDR3. D genes are given only for firm matches. Only some rows state a clone size, as once, few, many or a class for expanded clones.

V	J	D	size	length	CDR3	DNA
TRBV9	TRBJ1-4	.	many	15	CASSPRVATNEKLFF	TGTGCCAGCAGCCCTCGAGTAGCAACTAATGAAAAACTGTTTTTT
TRBV7-9	TRBJ2-7	.	.	14	CASTSQGRSYEQYF	TGTGCCAGTACAAGTCAGGGACGCTCCTACGAGCAGTACTTC
TRBV15	TRBJ2-6	.	many	18	CATSRVWQLLSGANVLTF	TGTGCCACCAGCAGAGTTTGGCAGCTATTATCTGGGGCCAACGTCCTGACTTTC
TRBV7-9	TRBJ1-5	.	many	12	CASTLDDQPQHF	TGTGCCAGCACCTTGGACGATCAGCCCCAGCATTTT
TRBV7-9	TRBJ1-1	.	.	15	CASSLTGQSNTEAFF	TGTGCCAGCAGCCTTACAGGGCAGTCGAACACTGAAGCTTTCTTT
TRBV7-9	TRBJ1-2	TRBD1	.	14	CASMNRDRGYGYTF	TGTGCCAGCATGAACCGGGACAGGGGCTATGGCTACACCTTC
TRBV20-1	TRBJ2-7	.	.	14	CSAREGQANYEQYF	TGCAGTGCTAGAGAGGGGCAGGCAAACTACGAGCAGTACTTC
TRBV6-5	TRBJ2-7	TRBD1	.	15	CAIRRADRSSYEQYF	TGTGCCATCAGACGAGCGGACAGGAGCTCCTACGAGCAGTACTTC
TRBV4-3	TRBJ1-2	.	.	14	CASSGRDAGYGYTF	TGCGCCAGCAGCGGCCGGGACGCCGGCTATGGCTACACCTTC
TRBV25-1	TRBJ2-2	TRBD2	few	20	CASSVNRLAGGLANTGELFF	TGTGCCAGCAGTGTCAATAGACTAGCGGGAGGCCTTGCGAACACCGGGGAGCTGTTTTTT
TRBV12-3/TRBV12-4	TRBJ2-7	.	many	14	CASRLSSALAEQYF	TGTGCCAGCAGACTTAGCTCCGCTCTAGCCGAGCAGTACTTC
TRBV7-9	TRBJ2-3	.	.	16	CASSPGGQALTDTQYF	TGTGCCAGCAGCCCTGGGGGGCAGGCCCTCACAGATACGCAGTATTTT
TRBV3-1	TRBJ1-2	.	.	13	CASSRESPYGYTF	TGTGCCAGCAGCCGAGAATCTCCTTATGGCTACACCTTC
TRBV11-2	TRBJ1-5	TRBD1	many	15	CASSLGDSLNQPQHF	TGTGCCAGCAGCTTAGGGGACAGCCTGAATCAGCCCCAGCATTTT
TRBV11-2	TRBJ2-1	.	.	12	CASRPDSNQQFF	TGTGCCAGCAGACCTGATAGCAATCAGCAGTTCTTC
TRBV30	TRBJ2-5	TRBD2	.	14	CAWSPVGGVKTQYF	TGTGCCTGGAGCCCCGTGGGGGGGGTAAAGACCCAGTACTTC
TRBV2	TRBJ1-3	.	many	11	CASSDVVTIYF	TGTGCCAGCAGTGACGTGGTCACCATATATTTT